Listed here are 18 T cell receptor beta chains from one sample, sequenced in a study. A modified SMART protocol was used to build the bulk TCR libraries. TCRdb independently ran MiXCR on the 5' RACE reads; one entry per CDR3 protein. This sample yields about 200 distinct CDR3 sequences, of which around 9.6% are seen a single time; about a quarter belongs to the top ten. The sequences come from gluten tetramer+ CD4+ T cells from blood or duodenal biopsy (not recorded which); whether cultured is not recorded, collected while untreated, on a gluten-free diet, or during gluten challenge (not recorded which). These receptors all come from a male donor with celiac disease.

This clonotype rates as large. The V call is TRBV4-3, the J call TRBJ2-3; D gene ambiguous. V was shortened by 1 base and J by 0 bases, with 5 bases between the two germline ends. CDR3 size: 14 residues. Looked up from germline, CDR1 is LGHNA and CDR2 is YSLEER. CDR3 nucleotides: TGCGCCAGCAGCCAAGCACACAGCACAGATACGCAGTATTTT. Amino acids: CASSQAHSTDTQYF.

This clonotype is judged large. The chain links TRBV5-5 to TRBJ2-1, with D possibly TRBD2 on 6 matching bases. The CDR3 totals 13 residues. The germline gives CDR1 SGHKS, CDR2 YYEKEE (reference sequence). V lost 1 base, J lost 5 bases, and 7 bases lay in between. The CDR3: CASSLTSNNEQFF. CDR3 nucleotides: TGTGCCAGCAGCTTGACTAGCAACAATGAGCAGTTCTTC.

By proportion, this clonotype is large. The chain carries TRBV7-3 and TRBJ1-1; no clear D. Trimming removed 2 bases at V and 1 base at J, with 17 bases between. The CDR3 sequence is 17 residues long. The germline V gene has CDR1 SGHTA and CDR2 FQGTGA. DNA of the CDR3: TGTGCCAGCAGCTTACGCAAAATGAGACAACCGAACACTGAAGCTTTCTTT. This translates into CASSLRKMRQPNTEAFF.

Relative to its sample, this clonotype is large. This chain connects TRBV5-1 to TRBJ2-3; TRBD1 matches 7 bases. Trimming removed 2 bases from V and 3 bases from J; junction bases left unmatched: 3. CDR1 is SGHRS, CDR2 YFSETQ, per germline. CDR3 length: 14 residues. CDR3 sequence reads: CASSFGQVTDTQYF. DNA for the CDR3: TGCGCCAGCAGCTTTGGACAGGTGACAGATACGCAGTATTTT. The full variable domain, completed using reference TRBV5-1 and TRBJ2-3, is KAGVTQTPRYLIKTRGQQVTLSCSPISGHRSVSWYQQTPGQGLQFLFEYFSETQRNKGNFPGRFSGRQFSNSRSEMNVSTLELGDSALYLCASSFGQVTDTQYFGPGTRLTVL.

This clonotype is labeled large (0.1 to 1%). The chain combines TRBV4-3 with TRBJ2-5; D ambiguous. Germline V lookup: CDR1 LGHNA, CDR2 YSLEER. V was cut by 2 bases and J by 0 bases, with 7 bases left in between. The CDR3 totals 14 residues. CDR3 nucleotide sequence: TGCGCCAGCAGCCAAACGCTCTACCAAGAGACCCAGTACTTC. It is translated as CASSQTLYQETQYF.

Within the sample, this clonotype is large (0.1 to 1%). The J gene is TRBJ2-3, the V gene TRBV29-1, with TRBD2 matching over 9 bases. Germline CDR1 is SQVTM and CDR2 is ANQGSEA. CDR3 length equals 14 residues. J was trimmed by 2 bases and V by 7 bases; bases with no gene match: 7. The CDR3 DNA reads as TGCAGCGGGGGACTAGCAACCCTCACAGATACGCAGTATTTT. It yields the protein CSGGLATLTDTQYF.

This clonotype is hyperexpanded in the sample. The chain is built from TRBV5-1 and TRBJ2-5; no clear D. This CDR3 region has 12 residues. With 2 bases removed from V and 2 bases from J, the gap between germline ends came to 4 bases. Per germline, CDR1 SGHRS and CDR2 YFSETQ. The CDR3 protein is CASSFGQETQYF. The CDR3 region has the DNA TGCGCCAGCAGCTTCGGGCAAGAGACCCAGTACTTC.

This clonotype is judged large. This chain uses TRBV4-2 with TRBJ2-7; D tentatively fits TRBD1 or TRBD2 (5 bases each). The CDR3 consists of 15 residues. Trimming pared 4 bases from V and 5 bases from J, leaving 18 bases between. CDR1 and CDR2 from the germline V gene are LGHNA and YNFKEQ. The CDR3 DNA is TGTGCCAGCAGCCGGCTGGGGGTAGGGGACGACGAGCAGTACTTC. As protein: CASSRLGVGDDEQYF.

Within the sample, this clonotype is hyperexpanded (1% or more). CDR3 DNA: TGTGCCAGCAGCAGCACACCCGGGACTAGCTTTGGCCAAGAGACCCAGTACTTC. Residues: CASSSTPGTSFGQETQYF. V gene TRBV7-6 combines with J gene TRBJ2-5; TRBD2 matches at 9 bases. The CDR3 contains 18 residues. With V trimmed by 5 bases and J by 1 base, 14 bases remained unmatched. CDR1 and CDR2 (germline): SGHVS, FNYEAQ.

About this clonotype itself: Since a much larger clone is just one base distant, this may be a read error. The V and J genes are TRBV4-3 and TRBJ2-3, with D unresolved. CDR1 is LGHNA and CDR2 is YSLEER in the germline V gene. There are 14 residues in the CDR3. Trimming took off 0 bases at V and 3 bases at J, with 7 bases between the two ends. The CDR3 is CASSQDHGTDTQYF. CDR3 DNA sequence: TGCGCCAGCAGCCAAGACCACGGAACAGATACGCAGTATTTT.

Judged by abundance, this clonotype is large. The CDR3, as DNA: TGCAGCGTCGACAGGGGAGGGGACACAGATACGCAGTATTTT. Translation: CSVDRGGDTDTQYF. The J gene is TRBJ2-3, the V gene TRBV29-1; the D gene is possibly TRBD1 (8 bases). The CDR3 loop spans 14 amino acids. Trimming took 6 bases from V and 2 from J, leaving 15 bases between them. Germline V gives CDR1 SQVTM, CDR2 ANQGSEA.

This clonotype is large in the sample. The chain carries TRBV10-2 and TRBJ2-2; D gene ambiguous. The CDR3 extends over 14 amino acids. CDR1 WSHSY and CDR2 SAAADI come from the germline V gene. V was pared by 7 bases and J by 3 bases, with 12 bases between. The CDR3 sequence: CASTSTFDTGELFF. CDR3 nucleotide sequence: TGCGCCAGCACCTCAACCTTCGACACCGGGGAGCTGTTTTTT.

The chain joins TRBV19 to TRBJ2-1; D possibly corresponds to TRBD2 (6 bases). The CDR3 is made up of 16 amino acids. The germline V gene encodes CDR1 LNHDA and CDR2 SQIVND (reference sequence). The V end lost 5 bases, the J end lost 3 bases, and 17 bases lay between the germline ends. CDR3 sequence: CASSSGRGNIYNEQFF. The CDR3 nucleotides read TGTGCCAGTAGTTCTGGGCGGGGTAATATCTACAATGAGCAGTTCTTC.

In this sample, this clonotype is medium-sized (0.01 to 0.1%). The gene calls are TRBV4-3 and TRBJ2-3; D gene ambiguous. The germline gives CDR1 LGHNA, CDR2 YSLEER. Trimming took 1 base from V and 3 from J, leaving 8 bases between them. This CDR3 has 14 residues. CDR3 residues: CASSQVHGTDTQYF. CDR3 DNA sequence: TGCGCCAGCAGCCAAGTCCACGGAACAGATACGCAGTATTTT.

Within the sample, this clonotype is large (0.1 to 1%). V usage is TRBV29-1 and J usage is TRBJ2-7; 11 bases line up with TRBD2. V shed 6 bases, J shed 4 bases, and the junction held 8 bases outside the gene matches. CDR1 and CDR2 (germline): SQVTM, ANQGSEA. The CDR3 runs to 14 residues. For the CDR3, the DNA is TGCAGCGTGGGGGCCGGACTAGCGGGTTACGAGCAGTACTTC. As protein: CSVGAGLAGYEQYF.

By frequency in the sample, this clonotype is medium-sized. The gene calls are TRBV20-1 and TRBJ2-7; weak D call: TRBD2 (5 bases). This CDR3 spans 14 amino acids. Germline-derived CDR1 and CDR2 are DFQATT and SNEGSKA (reference sequence). Trimming took off 3 bases at V and 6 bases at J, with 18 bases between the two ends. CDR3 sequence: CSARLTWELSEQYF. The CDR3 DNA sequence: TGCAGTGCTAGGTTGACGTGGGAGCTCTCCGAGCAGTACTTC.

By share, this clonotype ranks as large (0.1 to 1%). The chain couples TRBV7-9 to TRBJ2-7; maybe TRBD2 (6 bases). Per the germline V gene, CDR1 is SEHNR and CDR2 is FQNEAQ (reference sequence). There are 13 residues in the CDR3. Trimming took off 2 bases at V and 3 bases at J, with 8 bases between the two ends. In DNA, the CDR3 is TGTGCCAGCAGCTTAATGGGGGGCTACGAGCAGTACTTC. This encodes CASSLMGGYEQYF.

This clonotype is termed large (0.1 to 1%). The V and J genes are TRBV4-1 and TRBJ2-3; a possible D gene is TRBD1 (6 bases). This CDR3 region has 14 residues. V lost 3 bases to trimming and J lost 6 bases, with 13 bases between them. Germline CDR1 reads MGHRA; CDR2 reads YSYEKL. The CDR3 nucleotides are TGCGCCAGCAGCCACCCACAGGGCGGGGATACGCAGTATTTT. Translation gives CASSHPQGGDTQYF.